This record concerns one TCR beta chain sequence. The data stem from a study of blood T cell repertoires in COVID-19. Germline V gene lookup returns CDR1 KGHSH and CDR2 LQKENI. The germline V and J ends were trimmed by 6 bases and 2 bases, with 11 bases remaining between them. This CDR3 is 13 amino acids long. Original analysis: Amplification of reference gene primers was used by the study to estimate nucleated cell counts. Sequencing was performed with immunoSEQ multiplex PCR; in TCRdb, only in-frame clones are kept and a portion is missing. V, J and clone size are taken as reported in that table, and D and trimming were inferred from the DNA itself. This table has about 22,000 clones, 90% appearing once.

This clonotype was obtained from a man in his sixties or seventies with acute or convalescent COVID-19. The chain recombines TRBV18 with TRBJ2-7; D possibly corresponds to TRBD1 (6 bases). Sequencing input: peripheral blood. The CDR3 region is CASSRQDTYEQYF. Here the CDR3 DNA reads TGTGCCAGCTCCCGACAGGACACCTACGAGCAGTACTTC.